Following are 6 T cell receptor beta chains from one sample sequenced in a study of blood T cell repertoires in COVID-19. TCRdb keeps only in-frame clones here, not all; method: immunoSEQ multiplex PCR. There are about 120,000 clones in the sample; around 87% occur only once, and 25% to 35% lies in the top ten. Sequenced material: peripheral blood. These receptors were taken from a woman in her seventies with acute or convalescent COVID-19.

The chain has TRBV10-2 and TRBJ1-3; D is undetermined. V lost 0 bases, J lost 3 bases, and 6 bases lay in between. The CDR3 spans 14 residues. Germline V gene data show CDR1 as WSHSY and CDR2 as SAAADI. CDR3 region: CASSESGSGNTIYF. CDR3 nucleotide sequence: TGCGCCAGCAGTGAGTCAGGGAGTGGAAACACCATATATTTT.

V is TRBV28 and J is TRBJ1-4; TRBD1 matches at 7 bases. Trimming cost V 3 bases and J 8 bases; bases outside gene matches: 6. CDR3 length equals 14 residues. Germline V gene sequence: CDR1 MDHEN, CDR2 SYDVKM. This CDR3 is CASSLAQGREKLFF. CDR3 nucleotides: TGTGCCAGCAGTTTGGCACAGGGGCGGGAAAAACTGTTTTTT.

This clone showed up just once. J is TRBJ2-3 and V is TRBV7-2; D is perhaps TRBD2 (6 bases). The V end lost 5 bases, the J end lost 2 bases, and 14 bases lay between the germline ends. Germline loops: CDR1 SGHTA, CDR2 FQGNSA. The CDR3 is made up of 15 amino acids. Here the CDR3 reads CASSPGVAVTDTQYF. The CDR3 region has the DNA TGTGCCAGCAGCCCCGGAGTAGCGGTCACAGATACGCAGTATTTT. Full variable domain (missing parts from reference TRBV7-2 and TRBJ2-3): GAGVSQSPSNKVTEKGKDVELRCDPISGHTALYWYRQSLGQGLEFLIYFQGNSAPDKSGLPSDRFSAERTGGSVSTLTIQRTQQEDSAVYLCASSPGVAVTDTQYFGPGTRLTVL.

This clone occurred once. This chain links TRBV2 with TRBJ1-2; 9 nucleotides agree with TRBD1. Germline CDR1 SNHLY, CDR2 FYNNEI. J was trimmed by 4 bases and V by 3 bases; bases with no gene match: 6. This CDR3 spans 15 amino acids. CDR3 nucleotide sequence: TGTGCCAGCAGTGATCGGACAGGGGTTGGCTATGGCTACACCTTC. This gives the protein CASSDRTGVGYGYTF.

The sample holds one count of this clone. The chain recombines TRBV12-5 with TRBJ2-1; 9 bases agree with TRBD2. J gave up 3 bases and V 5 bases, and 8 bases lay outside the gene matches. CDR1 and CDR2 (germline): LGHNT, FRNRAP. This CDR3 comprises 16 residues. The CDR3 is CASGLIAGAFYNEQFF. CDR3 DNA sequence: TGTGCTAGTGGTCTAATAGCGGGGGCCTTCTACAATGAGCAGTTCTTC.

The CDR3 coding sequence is TGTGCCAGCATCCCCCCGCAGGGAATCTACGAGCAGTACTTC. Translated: CASIPPQGIYEQYF. This chain joins TRBV21-1 and TRBJ2-7; the tabulated D call, TRBD1, remains unverified against the DNA. TRBV21-1 is described as a pseudogene. This CDR3 has 14 amino acids.